The 11 T cell receptor beta chains below come from one sample, sequenced in a study of monozygotic twins with inflammatory bowel disease. No DNA is given; TCRdb re-called the 5' RACE reads and lists each CDR3 protein once. Reported are fewer than 550,000 distinct CDR3 sequences; the ten largest clones contain about 2.6%. Sequencing input: blood. The receptor source for this set is a human donor with ulcerative colitis or Crohn's disease, or a healthy co-twin of an affected twin (not recorded which).

The chain joins TRBV7-2 to TRBJ1-6; the TRBD1 assignment by TCRdb is unverifiable without DNA. The length of the CDR3 is 14 residues. Germline CDR1 reads SGHTA; CDR2 reads FQGNSA. CDR3: CASSLRQGSSPLHF.

This rearrangement joins TRBV20-1 to TRBJ1-1; TCRdb names TRBD1, which stays unverified in the absence of DNA. Germline CDR1 is DFQATT and CDR2 is SNEGSKA (reference sequence). The CDR3 covers 12 residues. This CDR3 is CSARGGQGEAFF.

V usage is TRBV4-1 and J usage is TRBJ2-7. The germline V gene has CDR1 MGHRA and CDR2 YSYEKL. The CDR3 runs 12 residues. CDR3 sequence: CASSQDWREQYF.

The J gene is TRBJ1-1, the V gene TRBV7-8; the D gene TCRdb calls, TRBD1, cannot be checked with no DNA. Germline lookup yields CDR1 SGHVS and CDR2 FQNEAQ. This CDR3 is 13 amino acids long. CDR3 amino acids: CASCNQGNTEAFF.

The chain recombines TRBV7-9 with TRBJ2-5; TCRdb proposes TRBD1, but this gene call is untestable without DNA. Germline CDR1 is SEHNR and CDR2 is FQNEAQ (reference sequence). This CDR3 is built from 14 residues. The CDR3 spells CASTPTGREETQYF.

The V and J genes are TRBV9 and TRBJ2-1; TCRdb calls TRBD1, which cannot be checked without DNA. Germline-derived CDR1 and CDR2 are SGDLS and YYNGEE. This CDR3 is 15 amino acids long. CDR3 sequence reads: CASSVGGASYNEQFF.

The chain couples TRBV4-2 to TRBJ1-5. Germline V gene sequence: CDR1 LGHNA, CDR2 YNFKEQ. The CDR3 loop spans 16 amino acids. The CDR3 is CASSQDRTYSNQPQHF.

The rearrangement links TRBV20-1 to TRBJ2-7; TCRdb's D call, TRBD1, is unchecked because there is no DNA. The V gene's germline CDR1 is DFQATT and CDR2 SNEGSKA (reference sequence). The CDR3 spans 15 residues. This chain's CDR3 is CSARASGQGTYEQYF.

V and J are TRBV5-5 and TRBJ1-2; TCRdb proposes TRBD1, but this gene call is untestable without DNA. The CDR3 runs to 13 residues. Germline loops: CDR1 SGHKS, CDR2 YYEKEE (reference sequence). The CDR3 here is CASRVQGNYGYTF.

The chain has TRBV4-2 and TRBJ2-5; TCRdb's D call of TRBD2 is untestable without DNA. The CDR3 contains 15 residues. CDR1 and CDR2 (germline): LGHNA, YNFKEQ. CDR3 loop: CASSQASGSRETQYF.

The chain uses TRBV30 and TRBJ2-1; TCRdb returns TRBD2, unconfirmable since there is no DNA. The CDR3 length is 13 residues. Germline V gene data show CDR1 as GTSNPN and CDR2 as SVGIG (reference sequence). The CDR3 region is CAWSVANSGVLFF.